This entry lists 26 T cell receptor beta chains sequenced from one sample in a study of a mutant IDH1 vaccine in newly diagnosed glioma (dated by TCRdb to about 2021). The library came from the immunoSEQ multiplex PCR assay. The immuneACCESS repertoire file appears here via TCRdb, limited to in-frame rearrangements. These files lack a portion of the clones; in checked studies, under half of the deficit traces to unresolved V genes, and the cause of the others is not known. Here the sample has just under 95,000 clones; 83% occur a single time. Around 7.4% of the sample comes from the top ten. According to the study, the label for this sample's time point signals: baseline, week 1 (first vaccination visit). The sample's treatment or condition, from its label and the paper: pre-vaccination baseline after standard-of-care therapy. Here the sequenced sample was PBMCs, taken from a glioma patient treated with radiotherapy, temozolomide or both. The source is a woman aged 45-65 years with glioma.

This chain connects TRBV19 to TRBJ1-4; 9 nucleotides line up with TRBD1. Germline V lookup: CDR1 LNHDA, CDR2 SQIVND (reference sequence). With V trimmed by 8 bases and J by 7 bases, 14 bases remained unmatched. The CDR3 has 16 residues. The CDR3 nucleotides read TGTGCCAGTGGACGTACGGACAGGGGAGAGGCTGAAAAACTGTTTTTT. The encoded protein is CASGRTDRGEAEKLFF.

The V call is TRBV7-2, the J call TRBJ1-2; 11 positions match TRBD1. CDR1 is SGHTA and CDR2 is FQGNSA in the germline V gene. This CDR3 has 14 residues. The V and J ends lost 7 bases and 8 bases, in that order; junction bases with no gene match: 9. The DNA for the CDR3 is TGTGCCAGCAACTACGGACAGGGGGCCATCGGCTACACCTTC. Amino acids: CASNYGQGAIGYTF.

CDR3 protein: CASSFNPGRDYTF. Here the CDR3 DNA reads TGTGCCAGCAGCTTTAATCCGGGCAGGGACTACACCTTC. The chain combines TRBV11-2 with TRBJ1-2, with D perhaps matching TRBD1 (5 bases). This CDR3 is 13 amino acids long. V was cut by 3 bases and J by 10 bases, with 15 bases left in between. The V gene's germline CDR1 is SGHAT and CDR2 FQNNGV.

The gene calls are TRBV13 and TRBJ2-4; the D gene could be TRBD1 or TRBD2 (5 bases each). Trimming shortened V by 4 bases and J by 1 base, and 14 bases separated the two germline ends. This CDR3 is 16 amino acids long. The germline V gene has CDR1 PRHDT and CDR2 FYEKMQ (reference sequence). CDR3 amino acids: CASSSGRWEAKNIQYF. The CDR3 DNA is TGTGCCAGCAGCTCGGGACGATGGGAGGCCAAAAACATTCAGTACTTC.

The rearrangement joins TRBV6-5 to TRBJ2-1; the D is unclear. The CDR3 runs to 14 residues. Trimming pared 7 bases from V and 2 bases from J, leaving 12 bases between. CDR1 MNHEY and CDR2 SVGAGI come from the germline V gene. As DNA, the CDR3 is TGTGCCAGCAACCCAGGACGAACCTACAATGAGCAGTTCTTC. It encodes CASNPGRTYNEQFF.

The CDR3 region is CASSSYEGTEAFF. In nucleotides, the CDR3 is TGTGCCAGCAGTTCATATGAAGGGACTGAAGCTTTCTTT. The V call is TRBV6-6, the J call TRBJ1-1; the D is unclear. The CDR3 is 13 amino acids. From germline, CDR1 is MNHNY and CDR2 SVGAGI (reference sequence). V lost 4 bases to trimming and J lost 5 bases, with 11 bases between them.

This chain links TRBV5-1 with TRBJ1-6; possible D gene TRBD1, 6 bases. Trimming shortened V by 1 base and J by 6 bases, and 14 bases separated the two germline ends. Germline CDR1 is SGHRS and CDR2 is YFSETQ. The CDR3 is 16 amino acids. The CDR3 DNA sequence: TGCGCCAGCAGCTTGTCGGGCACAGGGCCTAATTCACCCCTCCACTTT. This sequence encodes CASSLSGTGPNSPLHF. Full variable domain (outside the CDR3, taken from reference TRBV5-1 and TRBJ1-6): KAGVTQTPRYLIKTRGQQVTLSCSPISGHRSVSWYQQTPGQGLQFLFEYFSETQRNKGNFPGRFSGRQFSNSRSEMNVSTLELGDSALYLCASSLSGTGPNSPLHFGNGTRLTVT.

The genes are TRBV7-3 and TRBJ2-1; TRBD2 matches at 8 bases. V lost 2 bases and J lost 9; bases outside the gene matches: 9. The CDR3 runs 15 residues. Germline CDR1 is SGHTA and CDR2 is FQGTGA. CDR3 sequence reads: CASSLVGGATREQFF. The CDR3 DNA reads TGTGCCAGCAGCTTAGTCGGGGGGGCCACTCGTGAGCAGTTCTTC. The full variable domain, completed using reference TRBV7-3 and TRBJ2-1, is GAGVSQTPSNKVTEKGKYVELRCDPISGHTALYWYRQSLGQGPEFLIYFQGTGAADDSGLPNDRFFAVRPEGSVSTLKIQRTERGDSAVYLCASSLVGGATREQFFGPGTRLTVL.

The V and J genes are TRBV29-1 and TRBJ2-3; TRBD2 is a possible D gene (5 bases). V lost 2 bases to trimming and J lost 0 bases, with 12 bases between them. Germline assignment: CDR1 SQVTM and CDR2 ANQGSEA. The CDR3 loop spans 15 amino acids. The CDR3 sequence: CSVEFLRVSTDTQYF. The CDR3 region has the DNA TGCAGCGTTGAATTTTTGCGGGTGAGCACAGATACGCAGTATTTT.

This clone showed up just a few times. CDR3: CASSFQGGHEQYF. The CDR3 region has the DNA TGTGCCAGCAGCTTTCAGGGAGGCCACGAGCAGTACTTC. The V gene is TRBV5-5, the J gene TRBJ2-7, with D possibly matching TRBD2 (6 bases). The CDR3 is 13 residues long. The V gene's germline CDR1 is SGHKS and CDR2 YYEKEE (reference sequence). Trimming removed 2 bases from V and 5 bases from J, with 11 bases in between.

The chain is built from TRBV6-5 and TRBJ1-2; no definite D call. The CDR3 is 13 amino acids. V was cut by 5 bases and J by 1 base, with 8 bases left in between. The germline gives CDR1 MNHEY, CDR2 SVGAGI. This chain's CDR3 is CASSPGFNYGYTF. In nucleotides, the CDR3 is TGTGCCAGCAGTCCAGGTTTTAACTATGGCTACACCTTC.

J is TRBJ1-3 and V is TRBV5-1, with D uncertain. The CDR3 runs 13 residues. CDR1 is SGHRS and CDR2 is YFSETQ in the germline V gene. V dropped 7 bases and J dropped 4 bases, with 12 bases sitting between them. CDR3 DNA sequence: TGCGCCAGCCAGGCGGTCCTAGGAAACACCATATATTTT. Translated, it gives CASQAVLGNTIYF.

This chain joins TRBV6-5 and TRBJ1-2; possibly TRBD1 for D (5 bases). CDR3 size: 11 residues. Germline lookup yields CDR1 MNHEY and CDR2 SVGAGI. The V gene lost 5 bases and the J gene lost 5 bases, with 6 bases spanning the gap. The CDR3 here is CASSAGYGYTF. CDR3 bases: TGTGCCAGCAGTGCAGGGTATGGCTACACCTTC.

This clone has a handful of counts. The chain is built from TRBV6-5 and TRBJ1-1, with D perhaps TRBD1 (5 bases). Trimming removed 6 bases from V and 1 base from J, with 9 bases in between. CDR1 MNHEY and CDR2 SVGAGI come from the germline V gene. The CDR3 totals 13 residues. The CDR3 bases are TGTGCCAGCAGACGGGGGGGGAACACTGAAGCTTTCTTT. This codes for CASRRGGNTEAFF.

This clone was seen once. The chain links TRBV5-4 to TRBJ1-2; no definite D call. CDR1 SGHNT and CDR2 YYREEE come from the germline V gene (reference sequence). CDR3 size: 14 residues. V was cut by 0 bases and J by 2 bases, with 8 bases left in between. The CDR3 DNA sequence: TGTGCCAGCAGCTTGGGACAAAAAAACTATGGCTACACCTTC. The encoded protein is CASSLGQKNYGYTF.

The J gene is TRBJ1-1, the V gene TRBV5-1; no firm D call. The CDR3 runs to 14 residues. V was cut by 0 bases and J by 3 bases, with 9 bases left in between. The germline V gene has CDR1 SGHRS and CDR2 YFSETQ. DNA for the CDR3: TGCGCCAGCAGCTTGGCCGCAGATTACACTGAAGCTTTCTTT. Translating it yields CASSLAADYTEAFF.

V usage is TRBV27 and J usage is TRBJ2-7; tentative D call: TRBD1 (5 bases). The germline V gene has CDR1 MNHEY and CDR2 SMNVEV (reference sequence). The V gene lost 6 bases and the J gene lost 0 bases, with 12 bases spanning the gap. The CDR3 is 14 amino acids. Here the CDR3 reads CASRSIDSSYEQYF. In DNA form, the CDR3 reads TGTGCCAGCAGATCTATTGACAGCTCCTACGAGCAGTACTTC.

V and J are TRBV5-6 and TRBJ2-5, with unresolved D. Looked up from germline, CDR1 is SGHDT and CDR2 is YYEEEE. The CDR3 is 14 amino acids. The V gene lost 1 base and the J gene lost 1 base, with 8 bases spanning the gap. This CDR3 is CASSLTTVQETQYF. DNA of the CDR3: TGTGCCAGCAGCTTGACGACTGTCCAAGAGACCCAGTACTTC.

J is TRBJ2-3 and V is TRBV9; TRBD2 agrees at 9 bases. This CDR3 spans 17 amino acids. Germline V gene lookup returns CDR1 SGDLS and CDR2 YYNGEE. V was clipped by 4 bases and J by 2 bases; unmatched bases: 11. The CDR3 nucleotides are TGTGCCAGCAGCCCGAGGGGGGCGGGGGGGATCACAGATACGCAGTATTTT. Its protein is CASSPRGAGGITDTQYF.

In nucleotides, the CDR3 is TGTGCCAGCAGTGACTCAGGGAGGGTGGAGTTCTTC. Translated: CASSDSGRVEFF. The chain is built from TRBV2 and TRBJ2-1; 7 nucleotides match TRBD2. The CDR3 consists of 12 residues. V shed 3 bases and J 14 bases; nucleotides not matched to a gene: 7. Germline V CDR1 and CDR2: SNHLY, FYNNEI.

This sequence joins TRBV14 and TRBJ1-2; TRBD1 aligns across 10 bases. The CDR3 extends over 18 amino acids. The J segment lost 9 bases and the V segment lost 2 bases, leaving 18 bases of the junction unmatched. CDR1 is SGHDN and CDR2 is FVKESK in the germline V gene. The CDR3 reads CASSQSVRYVGDRGRYTF. The CDR3 DNA follows: TGTGCCAGCAGCCAATCGGTGCGATACGTTGGGGACAGGGGACGCTACACCTTC. Looking up the rest from reference TRBV14 and TRBJ1-2 gives the full variable domain: EAGVTQFPSHSVIEKGQTVTLRCDPISGHDNLYWYRRVMGKEIKFLLHFVKESKQDESGMPNNRFLAERTGGTYSTLKVQPAELEDSGVYFCASSQSVRYVGDRGRYTFGSGTRLTVV.

This clone has a single count. The chain couples TRBV9 to TRBJ2-3; TRBD2 matches at 8 bases. V lost 0 bases and J lost 3; bases outside the gene matches: 6. The CDR3 length is 16 residues. Per germline, CDR1 SGDLS and CDR2 YYNGEE. CDR3 sequence reads: CASSVGRGAGTDTQYF. CDR3 coding DNA: TGTGCCAGCAGCGTAGGGCGGGGGGCTGGGACAGATACGCAGTATTTT. Filled out from reference TRBV9 and TRBJ2-3, the complete variable domain reads DSGVTQTPKHLITATGQRVTLRCSPRSGDLSVYWYQQSLDQGLQFLIQYYNGEERAKGNILERFSAQQFPDLHSELNLSSLELGDSALYFCASSVGRGAGTDTQYFGPGTRLTVL.

The V gene is TRBV9, the J gene TRBJ2-7, with 7 nucleotides matching TRBD1. V gave up 0 bases and J gave up 6 bases; unmatched junction bases: 3. Germline CDR1 is SGDLS and CDR2 is YYNGEE. This CDR3 has 13 residues. CDR3 in amino acids: CASSVAEGAEQYF. CDR3 nucleotide sequence: TGTGCCAGCAGCGTAGCTGAGGGGGCCGAGCAGTACTTC.

This rearrangement joins TRBV5-1 to TRBJ1-1; no reliable D call. Germline V gene lookup returns CDR1 SGHRS and CDR2 YFSETQ. V lost 0 bases to trimming and J lost 4 bases, with 10 bases between them. CDR3 length: 14 residues. The CDR3 DNA follows: TGCGCCAGCAGCTTGGCCCGGGGTGGCACTGAAGCTTTCTTT. Translation: CASSLARGGTEAFF. Looking up the rest from reference TRBV5-1 and TRBJ1-1 gives the full variable domain: KAGVTQTPRYLIKTRGQQVTLSCSPISGHRSVSWYQQTPGQGLQFLFEYFSETQRNKGNFPGRFSGRQFSNSRSEMNVSTLELGDSALYLCASSLARGGTEAFFGQGTRLTVV.

In this sample, this clone turned up once. The chain employs TRBV6-6 and TRBJ1-4; D uncertain. This CDR3 comprises 13 residues. The V end lost 2 bases, the J end lost 6 bases, and 7 bases lay between the germline ends. Germline V gives CDR1 MNHNY, CDR2 SVGAGI (reference sequence). The CDR3, as DNA: TGTGCCAGCAGTTACATTGCGGATGAAAAACTGTTTTTT. It specifies CASSYIADEKLFF.

The chain links TRBV6-6 to TRBJ2-1; D is unclear. There are 13 residues in the CDR3. Trimming cost V 10 bases and J 10 bases, with 20 bases left between them. Per the germline V gene, CDR1 is MNHNY and CDR2 is SVGAGI (reference sequence). The CDR3 sequence is CATSRPPLLEQFF. DNA for the CDR3: TGTGCCACCTCAAGACCGCCCTTGTTGGAGCAGTTCTTC.